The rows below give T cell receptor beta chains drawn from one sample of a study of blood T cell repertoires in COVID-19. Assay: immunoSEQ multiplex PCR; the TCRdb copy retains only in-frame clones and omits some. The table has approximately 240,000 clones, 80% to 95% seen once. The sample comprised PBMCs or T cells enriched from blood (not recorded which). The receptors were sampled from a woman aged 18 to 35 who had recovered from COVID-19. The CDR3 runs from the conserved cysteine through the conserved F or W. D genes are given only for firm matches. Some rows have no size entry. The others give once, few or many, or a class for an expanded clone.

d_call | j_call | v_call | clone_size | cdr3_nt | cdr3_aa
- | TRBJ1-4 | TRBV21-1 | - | TGTGCCAGCAGCAATAAAGACAGTAGAGGTAAACTGTTTTTT | CASSNKDSRGKLFF
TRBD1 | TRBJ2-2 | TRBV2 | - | TGTGCCAGGGGGACAGCGAACACCGGGGAGCTGTTTTTT | CARGTANTGELFF
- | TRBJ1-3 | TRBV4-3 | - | TGCGCCAGCAGCTGGAGCCGCTCTGGAAACACCATATATTTT | CASSWSRSGNTIYF
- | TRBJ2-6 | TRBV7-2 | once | TGTGCCAGCAGCTTCGCCGGGGTGGGGGCCAACGTCCTGACTTTC | CASSFAGVGANVLTF
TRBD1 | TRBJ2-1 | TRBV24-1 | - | TGTGCCACCAGTCTAGCGAACAGGGGGAATGAGCAGTTCTTC | CATSLANRGNEQFF
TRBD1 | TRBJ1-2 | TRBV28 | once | TGTGCCAGCAGGTATCCAGGGGGCTCGGAGCGGGGCTACACCTTC | CASRYPGGSERGYTF
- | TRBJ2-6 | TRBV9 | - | TGTGCCAGCAGTCTGGGGGCCGGGGCCAACGTCCTGACTTTC | CASSLGAGANVLTF
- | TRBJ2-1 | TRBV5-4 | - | TGTGCCAGCAGCTTGACTCCGGACTGGGATTACAATGAGCAGTTCTTC | CASSLTPDWDYNEQFF
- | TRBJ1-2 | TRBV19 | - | TGTGCCACCACCCCCTCCTGGGGAGGCAGCTATGGCTACACCTTC | CATTPSWGGSYGYTF
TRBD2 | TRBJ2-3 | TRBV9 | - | TGTGCCAGCAGCGTAATGCCACTAGCGGGAGGGCCGGGGACAGATACGCAGTATTTT | CASSVMPLAGGPGTDTQYF
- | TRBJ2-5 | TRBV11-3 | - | TGTGCCAGCAGCGTGGGAGTGAAGGAAGAGACCCAGTACTTC | CASSVGVKEETQYF
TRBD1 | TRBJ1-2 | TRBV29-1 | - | TGCAGCGTCCGGGACAGCTATGGCTACACCTTC | CSVRDSYGYTF
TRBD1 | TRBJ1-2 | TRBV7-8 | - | TGTGCCAGCAGCCCTCATCTGACAGGGCGCTATGGCTACACCTTC | CASSPHLTGRYGYTF
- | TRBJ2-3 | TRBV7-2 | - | TGTGCCAGCAGCCCACAGCTGGGTACGCAGTATTTT | CASSPQLGTQYF
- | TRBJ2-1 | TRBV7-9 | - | TGTGCCAGCAGCCTAGCTCGTATTACCTACAATGAGCAGTTCTTC | CASSLARITYNEQFF
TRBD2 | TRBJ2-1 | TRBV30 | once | TGTGCCTGGAGTGTATGGAGGACTAGCCCGTGGGGACGAATCTACAATGAGCAGTTCTTC | CAWSVWRTSPWGRIYNEQFF
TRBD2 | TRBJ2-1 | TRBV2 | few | TGTGCCAGCACGGGGACTAGCTCCTACAATGAGCAGTTCTTC | CASTGTSSYNEQFF
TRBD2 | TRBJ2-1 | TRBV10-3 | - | TGTGCCATCAGTGGAACTAGCGGGAGTAGTTCCTACAATGAGCAGTTCTTC | CAISGTSGSSSYNEQFF
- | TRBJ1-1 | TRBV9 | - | TGTGCCAGCAGCGTACCAGGGGTCACTGAAGCTTTCTTT | CASSVPGVTEAFF
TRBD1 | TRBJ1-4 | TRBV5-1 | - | TGCGCCAGCAGCCCGACCGGGACAGCAGGTGAAAAACTGTTTTTT | CASSPTGTAGEKLFF
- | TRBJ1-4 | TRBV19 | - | TGTGCCACTAGGGGGAGTTGGAATGAAAAACTGTTTTTT | CATRGSWNEKLFF
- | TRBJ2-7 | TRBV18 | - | TGTGCCAGCTCACCATGGCAGGGGACAACCTACGAGCAGTACTTC | CASSPWQGTTYEQYF
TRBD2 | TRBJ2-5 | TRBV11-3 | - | TGTGCCAGCAGCCAGTCGACTAGCGGGGGTGGGGAGACCCAGTACTTC | CASSQSTSGGGETQYF
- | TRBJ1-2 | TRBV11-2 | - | TGTGCCAGCAGCTTGGCCAGGGTCAACTATGGCTACACCTTC | CASSLARVNYGYTF
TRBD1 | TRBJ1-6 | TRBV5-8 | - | TGTGCCAGCAGCTCGGGACCGGGACAGGGTAATTCACCCCTCCACTTT | CASSSGPGQGNSPLHF
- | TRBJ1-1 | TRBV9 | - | TGTGCCAGCAGCGTAGGTGGTGAGGGGGATGAAGCTTTCTTT | CASSVGGEGDEAFF
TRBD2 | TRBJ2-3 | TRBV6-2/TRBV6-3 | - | TGTGCCAGCAGCCCTAAGTCCGGGGGGGATATTAATACGCAGTATTTT | CASSPKSGGDINTQYF
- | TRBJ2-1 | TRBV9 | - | TGTGCCAGCAGTGAAAATACAGGCGAGCAGTTCTTC | CASSENTGEQFF
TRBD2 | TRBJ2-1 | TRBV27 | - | TGTGCCAGCAACAAGCGGGAGTCGGATGAGCAGTTCTTC | CASNKRESDEQFF
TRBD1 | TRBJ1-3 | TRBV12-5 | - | TGTGCTAGTGGTTTGGTGGGGACAGGGCTCCTCTCTGGAAACACCATATATTTT | CASGLVGTGLLSGNTIYF
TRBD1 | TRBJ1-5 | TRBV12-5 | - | TGTGCTAGTGGTTTACAGGGGAATCAGCCCCAGCATTTT | CASGLQGNQPQHF
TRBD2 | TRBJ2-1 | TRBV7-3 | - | TGTGCCAGCAGACTAGCGGGATCGGACAATGAGCAGTTCTTC | CASRLAGSDNEQFF
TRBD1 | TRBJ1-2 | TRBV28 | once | TGTGCCAGCAGTTCCAGGGGGCCGGGAAGCTACACCTTC | CASSSRGPGSYTF
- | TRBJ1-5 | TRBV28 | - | TGTGCCAGCAGTTGGGGGCGCAATCAGCCCCAGCATTTT | CASSWGRNQPQHF
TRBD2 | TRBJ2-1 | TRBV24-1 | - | TGTGCCACCAGTGATCCACGGACTAGCGACTCCTACAATGAGCAGTTCTTC | CATSDPRTSDSYNEQFF
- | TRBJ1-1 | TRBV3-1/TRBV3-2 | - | TGTGCCAGCAGCCCAAGCCAGTTGGGGGGAGCTTTCTTT | CASSPSQLGGAFF
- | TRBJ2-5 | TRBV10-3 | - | TGTGCCATCAGAGGGGGAGGGGTCCAAGAGACCCAGTACTTC | CAIRGGGVQETQYF
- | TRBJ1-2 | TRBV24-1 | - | TGTGCCACCAGTGATCTGGGGGCGCCTGGCTACACCTTC | CATSDLGAPGYTF
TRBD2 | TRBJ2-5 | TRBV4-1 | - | TGCGCCAGCAGCCAAGACGGGGGGGAGTCGACCCAGTACTTC | CASSQDGGESTQYF
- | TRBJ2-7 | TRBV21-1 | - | TGTGCCAGCAGCAAAGGCACAGGGTCTTTCCACGAGCAGTACTTC | CASSKGTGSFHEQYF
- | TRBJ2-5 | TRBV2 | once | TGTGCCAGCAGTGACAACAGTAAAGAGACCCAGTACTTC | CASSDNSKETQYF
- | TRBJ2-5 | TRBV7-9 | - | TGTGCCAGCAGCCCACCTGGCTCATCAGCGGAGACCCAGTACTTC | CASSPPGSSAETQYF
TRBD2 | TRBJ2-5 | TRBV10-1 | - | TGCGCCAGTTCCGGGACTAGCGGGGGCAAGCAAGAGACCCAGTACTTC | CASSGTSGGKQETQYF
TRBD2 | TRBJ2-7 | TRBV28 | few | TGTGCCAGCAGTTTAGCGGGAGCCGCCTACGAGCAGTACTTC | CASSLAGAAYEQYF